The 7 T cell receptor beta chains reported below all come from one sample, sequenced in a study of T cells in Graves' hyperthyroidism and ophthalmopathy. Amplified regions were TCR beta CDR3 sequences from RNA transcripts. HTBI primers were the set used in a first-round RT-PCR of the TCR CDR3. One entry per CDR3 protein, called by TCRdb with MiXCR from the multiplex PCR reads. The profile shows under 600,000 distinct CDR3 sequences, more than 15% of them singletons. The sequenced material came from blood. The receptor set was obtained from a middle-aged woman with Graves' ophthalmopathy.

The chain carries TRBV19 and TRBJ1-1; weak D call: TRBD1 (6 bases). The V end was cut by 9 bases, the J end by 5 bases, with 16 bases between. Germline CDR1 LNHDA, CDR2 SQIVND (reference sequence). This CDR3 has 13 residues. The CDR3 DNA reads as TGTGCCAGCTGCCCGGGGGCGGGTACTGAAGCTTTCTTT. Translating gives CASCPGAGTEAFF.

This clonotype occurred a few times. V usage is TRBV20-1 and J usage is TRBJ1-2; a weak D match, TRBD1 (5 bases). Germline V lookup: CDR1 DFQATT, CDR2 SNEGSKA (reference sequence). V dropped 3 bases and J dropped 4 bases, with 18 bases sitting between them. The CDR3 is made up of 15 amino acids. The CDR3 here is CSARGGDQNPYGYTF. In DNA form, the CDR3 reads TGCAGTGCTAGGGGGGGGGACCAGAACCCCTATGGCTACACCTTC.

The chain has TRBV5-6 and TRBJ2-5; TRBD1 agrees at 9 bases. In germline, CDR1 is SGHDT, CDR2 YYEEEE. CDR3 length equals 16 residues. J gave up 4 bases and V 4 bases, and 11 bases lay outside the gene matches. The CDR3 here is CASSRAGQGLSETQYF. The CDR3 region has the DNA TGTGCCAGCAGCCGAGCCGGACAGGGGTTGTCAGAGACCCAGTACTTC.

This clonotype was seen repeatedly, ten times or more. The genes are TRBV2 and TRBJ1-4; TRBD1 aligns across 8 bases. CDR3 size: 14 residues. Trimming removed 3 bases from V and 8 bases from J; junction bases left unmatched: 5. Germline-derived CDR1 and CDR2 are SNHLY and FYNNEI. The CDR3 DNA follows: TGTGCCAGCAGTGAGCAGGGGGCTCGGGAAAAACTGTTTTTT. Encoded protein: CASSEQGAREKLFF.

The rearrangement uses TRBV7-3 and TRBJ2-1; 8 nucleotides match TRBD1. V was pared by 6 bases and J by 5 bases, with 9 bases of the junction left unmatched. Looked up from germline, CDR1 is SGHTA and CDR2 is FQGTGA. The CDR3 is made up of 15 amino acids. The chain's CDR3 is CASSPGQGGHNEQFF. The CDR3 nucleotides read TGTGCCAGCAGTCCAGGACAGGGAGGCCACAATGAGCAGTTCTTC.

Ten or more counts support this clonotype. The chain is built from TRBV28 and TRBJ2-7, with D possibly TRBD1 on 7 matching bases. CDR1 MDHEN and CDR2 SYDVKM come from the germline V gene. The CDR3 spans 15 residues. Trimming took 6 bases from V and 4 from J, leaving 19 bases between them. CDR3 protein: CASSPGGQGDYEQYF. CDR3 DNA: TGTGCCAGCAGCCCAGGGGGGCAGGGAGATTACGAGCAGTACTTC. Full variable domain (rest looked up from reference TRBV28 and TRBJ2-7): DVKVTQSSRYLVKRTGEKVFLECVQDMDHENMFWYRQDPGLGLRLIYFSYDVKMKEKGDIPEGYSVSREKKERFSLILESASTNQTSMYLCASSPGGQGDYEQYFGPGTRLTVT.

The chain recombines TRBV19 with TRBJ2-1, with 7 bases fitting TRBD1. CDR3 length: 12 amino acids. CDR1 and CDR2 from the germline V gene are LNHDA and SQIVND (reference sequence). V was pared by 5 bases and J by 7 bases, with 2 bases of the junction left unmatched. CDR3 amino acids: CASSYRGNEQFF. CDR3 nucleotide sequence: TGTGCCAGTAGTTACAGGGGAAATGAGCAGTTCTTC.